The clone carrying this T cell receptor (beta chain) was counted ten times or more. What it binds is not known. Looked up from germline, CDR1 is SGDLS and CDR2 is YYNGEE. The CDR3 contains 17 residues. Trimming took 0 bases from V and 0 from J, leaving 14 bases between them. Using genomic DNA as the template, TCR beta VDJ and CDR3 profiling was carried out. TCRdb itself ran the reads through MiXCR, one entry per CDR3 protein. The table includes 180,000 or so distinct CDR3 sequences, 47% detected once. The sample is drawn from a study of CD8+CD57+ T cells in acquired aplastic anemia. For the study at large: Sorting CD4+ and CD8+ cells gave DNA averaging approximately 2.9 ug.

The study, taken as a whole, reports: Levels of CD8+ Simpson's diversity were not significantly distinct in patients versus controls. Around 29 CD8+ CDR3 sequences were shared between patients and controls.

All sequencing subjects had displayed CD8+CD57+ cell expansion on flow cytometry. The gene calls are TRBV9 and TRBJ2-3; D gene unclear. Source material: sorted CD4+, CD8+, or CD8+CD57+ T cells (not recorded which) from PBMCs. The receptor comes from a human donor with aplastic anemia. The CDR3 region is CASSVELRLDSTDTQYF. CDR3 sequence (DNA): TGTGCCAGCAGCGTAGAACTTCGATTGGACAGCACAGATACGCAGTATTTT.